These 14 T cell receptor beta chains share one sample of origin, sequenced in a study of technical replicates of blood from several donors. Method: immunoSEQ multiplex PCR; TCRdb's copy keeps in-frame clones and lacks some. This repertoire shows 60,000 to 75,000 clones, roughly 97% found once; its top ten account for about 0.31%. The specimen sequenced was T cells isolated from PBMCs. Every receptor here comes from a human donor in good health.

This clone was observed a single time. CDR3 in amino acids: CASSDSGSIYEQYF. The CDR3 region has the DNA TGCGCCAGCAGCGACAGCGGGAGCATCTACGAGCAGTACTTC. The chain employs TRBV5-1 and TRBJ2-7; TRBD2 aligns across 8 bases. The V segment lost 4 bases and the J segment 3 bases; nucleotides outside the gene matches: 6. Germline V CDR1 and CDR2: SGHRS, YFSETQ. The length of the CDR3 is 14 residues.

The chain couples TRBV30 to TRBJ2-1, with TRBD1 matching over 7 bases. CDR3 length: 11 amino acids. V lost 0 bases, J lost 14 bases, and 4 bases stayed unmatched. Germline-derived CDR1 and CDR2 are GTSNPN and SVGIG (reference sequence). DNA for the CDR3: TGTGCCTGGAGTGTTCGGGACAGAGAGTTCTTC. Protein: CAWSVRDREFF.

This chain uses TRBV7-3 with TRBJ2-5, with D maybe TRBD2 (6 bases). The CDR3 contains 14 residues. Deletions cut 2 bases from V and 5 bases from J, with 12 bases between. In germline, CDR1 is SGHTA, CDR2 FQGTGA. DNA of the CDR3: TGTGCCAGCAGCTTAGGCGCAGGGAGGGAGACCCAGTACTTC. This translates into CASSLGAGRETQYF.

This chain connects TRBV19 to TRBJ1-3; tentative D call: TRBD1 (5 bases). Germline CDR1 and CDR2: LNHDA and SQIVND (reference sequence). Between the trimmed V and J ends, which lost 8 bases and 4 bases, there was a span of 9 bases. The CDR3 consists of 12 residues. The DNA of the CDR3 is TGTGCCAGTTGGCAGGGCGGAAACACCATATATTTT. This gives the protein CASWQGGNTIYF.

The chain employs TRBV2 and TRBJ1-1, with TRBD1 as a possible D gene (5 bases). The V end was cut by 4 bases, the J end by 1 base, with 19 bases between. CDR1 is SNHLY and CDR2 is FYNNEI in the germline V gene. This CDR3 contains 17 residues. The chain's CDR3 is CASSVLYYLGENTEAFF. The CDR3 DNA is TGTGCCAGCAGTGTATTGTATTATCTAGGGGAGAACACTGAAGCTTTCTTT. The whole variable domain, filled in from reference TRBV2 and TRBJ1-1, reads EPEVTQTPSHQVTQMGQEVILRCVPISNHLYFYWYRQILGQKVEFLVSFYNNEISEKSEIFDDQFSVERPDGSNFTLKIRSTKLEDSAMYFCASSVLYYLGENTEAFFGQGTRLTVV.

The chain is built from TRBV7-9 and TRBJ1-1, with D hard to call. The CDR3 length is 14 residues. Germline V gives CDR1 SEHNR, CDR2 FQNEAQ (reference sequence). V was trimmed by 3 bases and J by 0 bases, leaving 8 bases between them. In nucleotides, the CDR3 is TGTGCCAGCAGCTTCAGAACCATGAACACTGAAGCTTTCTTT. It codes for CASSFRTMNTEAFF.

The rearrangement links TRBV27 to TRBJ2-1, with unresolved D. CDR1 is MNHEY and CDR2 is SMNVEV in the germline V gene (reference sequence). CDR3 length: 15 amino acids. V lost 6 bases and J 2 bases, leaving 14 bases between the germline ends. DNA of the CDR3: TGTGCCAGCAGCTACTGGCGGTCGACCTACAATGAGCAGTTCTTC. Translation gives CASSYWRSTYNEQFF.

V gene TRBV27 combines with J gene TRBJ2-5; D unclear. V lost 1 base, J lost 4 bases, and 7 bases lay in between. The CDR3 runs to 13 residues. Germline V gives CDR1 MNHEY, CDR2 SMNVEV (reference sequence). In nucleotides, the CDR3 is TGTGCCAGCAGTTTATTTAGTGGAGAGACCCAGTACTTC. It encodes CASSLFSGETQYF.

The chain links TRBV12-5 to TRBJ2-1; 8 bases line up with TRBD1. The CDR3 runs to 16 residues. The germline V gene encodes CDR1 LGHNT and CDR2 FRNRAP. J lost 6 bases, V lost 1 base, and 8 bases had no gene match. CDR3 DNA sequence: TGTGCTAGTGGTTTGGGTGCTTTGGACAGGGCCAATGAGCAGTTCTTC. This encodes CASGLGALDRANEQFF.

This chain uses TRBV4-3 with TRBJ2-3, with a weak D call TRBD2 (5 bases). Germline CDR1 and CDR2: LGHNA and YSLEER. Trimming cost V 1 base and J 6 bases, with 8 bases left between them. CDR3 length: 13 residues. The DNA of the CDR3 is TGCGCCAGCAGCCAAGCGGGGTCTGATACGCAGTATTTT. Translating it yields CASSQAGSDTQYF.

V usage is TRBV5-1 and J usage is TRBJ1-1; TRBD1 agrees at 7 bases. The germline V gene has CDR1 SGHRS and CDR2 YFSETQ. CDR3 length: 13 residues. Losses at the gene ends were 4 bases for V and 4 bases for J; bases not matched to a gene: 4. The CDR3: CASSENRGTEAFF. The DNA for the CDR3 is TGCGCCAGCAGCGAAAACAGGGGCACTGAAGCTTTCTTT.

This chain joins TRBV30 and TRBJ2-1; 7 bases agree with TRBD2. J lost 8 bases, V lost 4 bases, and 11 bases had no gene match. The CDR3 has 14 residues. The germline V gene encodes CDR1 GTSNPN and CDR2 SVGIG (reference sequence). CDR3 nucleotide sequence: TGTGCCTGGACAATCGGGGGAGGGGTAGATGAGCAGTTCTTC. This codes for CAWTIGGGVDEQFF. Filled out from reference TRBV30 and TRBJ2-1, the complete variable domain reads SQTIHQWPATLVQPVGSPLSLECTVEGTSNPNLYWYRQAAGRGLQLLFYSVGIGQISSEVPQNLSASRPQDRQFILSSKKLLLSDSGFYLCAWTIGGGVDEQFFGPGTRLTVL.

The rearrangement joins TRBV9 to TRBJ2-5; TRBD1 matches at 7 bases. The CDR3 consists of 15 residues. CDR1 is SGDLS and CDR2 is YYNGEE in the germline V gene. J gave up 4 bases and V 0 bases, and 6 bases lay outside the gene matches. The CDR3 DNA is TGTGCCAGCAGCGTAGCGAGGGGGCGAGGAGAGACCCAGTACTTC. It translates to CASSVARGRGETQYF.

The J gene is TRBJ1-1, the V gene TRBV2; TRBD1 is a possible D gene (5 bases). The germline V gene encodes CDR1 SNHLY and CDR2 FYNNEI. With 5 bases removed from V and 6 bases from J, the gap between germline ends came to 13 bases. CDR3 length: 13 amino acids. The CDR3 loop reads CASSPGNRAEAFF. The DNA for the CDR3 is TGTGCCAGCAGTCCAGGGAATCGCGCTGAAGCTTTCTTT.